The 18 T cell receptor beta chains listed next were all sequenced from one sample in a study of blood T cell repertoires in COVID-19. The repertoire was sequenced with immunoSEQ multiplex PCR; TCRdb's copy has only in-frame clones and lacks some. This table holds about 430,000 clones, roughly nine tenths found once. The source material was PBMCs or T cells enriched from blood (not recorded which). The source of these receptors is a man under 40 who had recovered from COVID-19.

The V gene is TRBV29-1, the J gene TRBJ1-2; D call uncertain. Trimming cost V 0 bases and J 0 bases, with 17 bases left between them. Germline V gene data show CDR1 as SQVTM and CDR2 as ANQGSEA. This CDR3 comprises 17 residues. The CDR3 loop reads CSVEDPLGGPTNYGYTF. CDR3 DNA sequence: TGCAGCGTTGAAGACCCACTCGGTGGTCCGACTAACTATGGCTACACCTTC.

The V and J genes are TRBV28 and TRBJ1-2; weak D call: TRBD1 (6 bases). The CDR3 loop spans 13 amino acids. V dropped 2 bases and J dropped 7 bases, with 11 bases sitting between them. CDR1 is MDHEN and CDR2 is SYDVKM in the germline V gene. CDR3 sequence: CASSLMTGIGYTF. In DNA form, the CDR3 reads TGTGCCAGCAGTTTAATGACAGGTATTGGCTACACCTTC.

Regarding this clone: This sequence may be a read error, since a much larger clone differs from it by one base. This chain joins TRBV11-3 and TRBJ1-1, with 9 bases identical to TRBD1. Germline V gene data show CDR1 as SGHNT and CDR2 as YENEEA. V shed 3 bases and J 4 bases; nucleotides not matched to a gene: 0. The CDR3 length is 13 residues. The CDR3 spells CASSLGQGTEAFF. For the CDR3, the DNA is TGTGCCAGCAGCTTGGGACAGGGCACTGAAGCTTTCTTT.

The chain links TRBV9 to TRBJ2-5, with 11 bases lining up with TRBD2. The CDR3 loop spans 17 amino acids. The J segment lost 4 bases and the V segment lost 0 bases, leaving 8 bases of the junction unmatched. Germline-derived CDR1 and CDR2 are SGDLS and YYNGEE. The CDR3 sequence: CASSVDLAGGLRETQYF. The DNA of the CDR3 is TGTGCCAGCAGCGTAGATCTAGCGGGAGGATTGAGAGAGACCCAGTACTTC.

This clone was detected once. The chain has TRBV28 and TRBJ1-3, with D unclear. Looked up from germline, CDR1 is MDHEN and CDR2 is SYDVKM. Trimming shortened V by 7 bases and J by 1 base, and 5 bases separated the two germline ends. CDR3 length: 12 amino acids. The CDR3 protein is CASKRSGNTIYF. CDR3 in DNA: TGTGCCAGCAAGAGGTCTGGAAACACCATATATTTT. Using reference TRBV28 and TRBJ1-3 for the parts outside the CDR3, the full variable domain is DVKVTQSSRYLVKRTGEKVFLECVQDMDHENMFWYRQDPGLGLRLIYFSYDVKMKEKGDIPEGYSVSREKKERFSLILESASTNQTSMYLCASKRSGNTIYFGEGSWLTVV.

This rearrangement joins TRBV5-5 to TRBJ2-7; perhaps TRBD1 as D (6 bases). Trimming removed 4 bases at V and 3 bases at J, with 8 bases between. Germline V lookup: CDR1 SGHKS, CDR2 YYEKEE (reference sequence). This CDR3 comprises 12 residues. CDR3 region: CASSRDIYEQYF. CDR3 bases: TGTGCCAGCAGCCGGGACATCTACGAGCAGTACTTC.

In nucleotides, the CDR3 is TGTGCCAGTAGTATAGATCTGGGACAGGGATATGGCTACACCTTC. Protein sequence: CASSIDLGQGYGYTF. This chain connects TRBV19 to TRBJ1-2, with 9 bases matching TRBD1. The CDR3 runs 15 residues. CDR1 LNHDA and CDR2 SQIVND come from the germline V gene (reference sequence). Losses at the gene ends were 0 bases for V and 5 bases for J; bases not matched to a gene: 4.

This sequence joins TRBV7-3 and TRBJ2-7; 8 bases are shared with TRBD2. Trimming at V came to 1 base and at J to 3 bases, leaving 5 bases not matched to a gene. CDR3 length equals 15 residues. Looked up from germline, CDR1 is SGHTA and CDR2 is FQGTGA. DNA for the CDR3: TGTGCCAGCAGCTTAATAGGTAGCGGGAACTACGAGCAGTACTTC. The encoded protein is CASSLIGSGNYEQYF. Using reference TRBV7-3 and TRBJ2-7 for the parts outside the CDR3, the full variable domain is GAGVSQTPSNKVTEKGKYVELRCDPISGHTALYWYRQSLGQGPEFLIYFQGTGAADDSGLPNDRFFAVRPEGSVSTLKIQRTERGDSAVYLCASSLIGSGNYEQYFGPGTRLTVT.

The genes are TRBV7-5 and TRBJ2-5; TRBD1 was called by the table and not checked on the DNA. TRBV7-5 is a documented pseudogene. This CDR3 is 14 amino acids long. The CDR3, as DNA: TGTGTCAGAAGCTTAGTTTACAGGGAAAAGACCCAGTACTTC. It yields the protein CVRSLVYREKTQYF.

The chain joins TRBV25-1 to TRBJ2-7; D remains unclear. Germline V lookup: CDR1 MGHDK, CDR2 SYGVNS. Trimming cost V 6 bases and J 9 bases, with 21 bases left between them. This CDR3 region has 14 residues. The CDR3 protein is CASSPEVYPVLQYF. The CDR3 DNA follows: TGTGCCAGCAGCCCAGAGGTGTACCCCGTGCTGCAGTACTTC.

The chain couples TRBV27 to TRBJ2-3, with TRBD2 matching 13 bases. The germline V gene has CDR1 MNHEY and CDR2 SMNVEV (reference sequence). J gave up 3 bases and V 4 bases, and 4 bases lay outside the gene matches. The length of the CDR3 is 16 residues. The CDR3 DNA sequence: TGTGCCAGCAGTTCCAGACTAGCGGGAGGAACAGATACGCAGTATTTT. It translates to CASSSRLAGGTDTQYF.

The rearrangement joins TRBV11-2 to TRBJ1-5; D is undetermined. V dropped 4 bases and J dropped 7 bases, with 11 bases sitting between them. This CDR3 contains 13 residues. CDR1 is SGHAT and CDR2 is FQNNGV in the germline V gene. CDR3 protein: CASSSTRGQPQHF. CDR3 DNA: TGTGCCAGCAGCTCTACCCGGGGACAGCCCCAGCATTTT.

The chain is built from TRBV30 and TRBJ1-5, with D hard to call. The CDR3 has 13 amino acids. Germline V CDR1 and CDR2: GTSNPN, SVGIG (reference sequence). The germline V and J ends were trimmed by 1 base and 2 bases, with 6 bases remaining between them. In nucleotides, the CDR3 is TGTGCCTGGAGTGACCAGGGCAATCAGCCCCAGCATTTT. Translating gives CAWSDQGNQPQHF.

J is TRBJ2-3 and V is TRBV18; 8 bases agree with TRBD1. CDR1 and CDR2 from the germline V gene are KGHSH and LQKENI. With 1 base clipped from V and 3 bases from J, the junction kept 6 bases outside the gene matches. The CDR3 runs to 16 residues. The CDR3 nucleotides read TGTGCCAGCTCACCACTCCAGGGGGCGATTACAGATACGCAGTATTTT. Protein sequence: CASSPLQGAITDTQYF.

This clone occurred many times. The chain carries TRBV27 and TRBJ1-6; 9 bases fit TRBD1. Germline CDR1 MNHEY, CDR2 SMNVEV (reference sequence). This CDR3 is built from 15 residues. After removal of 9 bases from V and 5 bases from J, the junction contained 8 bases not matched to a gene. The CDR3 bases are TGTGCCAGTCGGGCAGGGGACAGGGATAATTCACCCCTCCACTTT. Translating gives CASRAGDRDNSPLHF.

CDR3 loop: CASALTSSGEQYF. DNA of the CDR3: TGTGCCAGCGCCCTGACTAGCAGTGGCGAGCAGTACTTC. The chain uses TRBV7-2 and TRBJ2-7; 7 bases match TRBD2. Trimming cost V 8 bases and J 6 bases; bases outside gene matches: 10. CDR1 is SGHTA, CDR2 FQGNSA, per germline. CDR3 size: 13 residues.

The chain has TRBV5-1 and TRBJ2-2, with 11 nucleotides matching TRBD2. The ends lost 4 bases at V and 6 bases at J; junction bases unmatched: 5. The CDR3 sequence is 15 residues long. Germline V lookup: CDR1 SGHRS, CDR2 YFSETQ. The CDR3 DNA sequence: TGCGCCAGCAGCGGCATAGCGGGAGGGGCCGGGGAGCTGTTTTTT. Protein: CASSGIAGGAGELFF.

The rearrangement links TRBV28 to TRBJ1-5, with a possible D match to TRBD1 (6 bases). V dropped 5 bases and J dropped 4 bases, with 12 bases sitting between them. Germline V lookup: CDR1 MDHEN, CDR2 SYDVKM. The CDR3 totals 14 residues. The CDR3 loop is CASSADSTNQPQHF. CDR3 nucleotides: TGTGCCAGCAGTGCGGACAGCACTAATCAGCCCCAGCATTTT.